This is a list of T cell receptor beta chains from one sample in a study of T-cell reconstitution after alpha-beta-depleted transplantation in children. Each CDR3 protein gets one entry after TCRdb re-called the PCR reads with MiXCR. Of some 450,000 distinct CDR3 sequences listed, 43% are singletons. Sequenced here: PBMCs, sampled before TCRalphabeta/CD19-depleted stem cell transplant. These receptors originate from a girl aged 2-10 years with aplastic anemia, due to receive a stem cell transplant. Each CDR3 is given with its conserved first and last residue. The D gene is left open where the match is weak. A row's size may be missing; if present it is once, few, many or a size class.

>TRBV7-2|many|TRBJ1-3|-
TGTGCCAGCGGGACCGGGCCCTCAGGAAACACCATATATTTT
CASGTGPSGNTIYF
>TRBV11-2|few|TRBJ2-5|-
TGTGCCAGCAGCTTAGTTACGGGAGGGGGACAGGAGACCCAGTACTTC
CASSLVTGGGQETQYF
>TRBV20-1|few|TRBJ2-7|-
TGCAGTGCTGGGGGGTACGAGCAGTACTTC
CSAGGYEQYF
>TRBV6-5|-|TRBJ2-7|-
TGTGCCAGCAGTTATGGGGATTCCTACGAGCAGTACTTC
CASSYGDSYEQYF
>TRBV13|many|TRBJ2-2|-
TGTGCCAGCAGCTTAACGACCTCCCTCACCGGGGAGCTGTTTTTT
CASSLTTSLTGELFF
>TRBV7-9|-|TRBJ1-1|TRBD1
TGTGCCAGCAGCTTTCTCCGGACAGGGTCGTTGAACACTGAAGCTTTCTTT
CASSFLRTGSLNTEAFF
>TRBV6-2/TRBV6-3|-|TRBJ2-7|TRBD2
TGTGCCAGCAGTTACTCGTGGGGACTAGCGGGTAAAAGCTCCTACGAGCAGTACTTC
CASSYSWGLAGKSSYEQYF
>TRBV6-1|-|TRBJ2-5|TRBD1
TGTGCCAGCAGCCCAAACAGGGGGCGCAGGGAGACCCAGTACTTC
CASSPNRGRRETQYF
>TRBV5-5|many|TRBJ2-2|-
TGTGCCAGCAGCGTGGAGGGGGCTAACACCGGGGAGCTGTTTTTT
CASSVEGANTGELFF
>TRBV7-9|-|TRBJ2-5|-
TGTGCCAGCAGCTTAGGGGCCGGAAAAGAGACCCAGTACTTC
CASSLGAGKETQYF
>TRBV7-2|-|TRBJ2-7|TRBD1
TGTGCCAGCAGCTTAGCCGATCGGGACAGGGGCCACTTC
CASSLADRDRGHF
>TRBV5-4|many|TRBJ1-4|-
TGTGCCAGCAGCTTGGCCTCGGGCCGCGGTGAACTGTTTTTT
CASSLASGRGELFF
>TRBV4-1|-|TRBJ2-1|TRBD2
TGCGCCAGCAGCCAAGGGGGACTAGCGGGCAAAGAGGAGTTCTTC
CASSQGGLAGKEEFF
>TRBV6-5|few|TRBJ2-5|TRBD2
TGTGCCAGCAGTTACTCAGGACCTCCGGGGGGGGAGACCCAGTACTTC
CASSYSGPPGGETQYF
>TRBV7-6|-|TRBJ2-7|TRBD1
TGTGCCAATCAGACAGGGCACTACGAGCAGTACTTC
CANQTGHYEQYF
>TRBV11-2|-|TRBJ2-1|TRBD1
TGTGCCAGCAGCCCTATGAGGGGCAGGACAGGGGGCGGGAATGAGCAGTTCTTC
CASSPMRGRTGGGNEQFF
>TRBV15|-|TRBJ2-1|-
TGTGCCACCAGCAGACAGGGGCCCTACAATGAGCAGTTCTTC
CATSRQGPYNEQFF
>TRBV21-1|-|TRBJ2-1|-
TGTGCCAGCAGCAAAGCCCCAGGGACTAGCGGGAGAGGGGGTTGCAATGAGCAGTTCTTC
CASSKAPGTSGRGGCNEQFF
>TRBV10-3|few|TRBJ1-2|-
TGTGCCATCAGTGATCAGGGTGGAGCTAACTATGGCTACACCTTC
CAISDQGGANYGYTF
>TRBV7-8|-|TRBJ2-2|TRBD1
TGTGCCAGCAGCATCGGGACAGGGGCCGGGGAGCTGTTTTTT
CASSIGTGAGELFF
>TRBV5-1|few|TRBJ2-7|-
TGCGCCAGCAGCTTGGAATTCACCCTACGGGGCGAGCAGTACTTC
CASSLEFTLRGEQYF
>TRBV20-1|-|TRBJ2-3|TRBD2
TGCAGTGCCGTAGTAGCGGGAGGGCCAGATACGCAGTATTTT
CSAVVAGGPDTQYF
>TRBV6-5|-|TRBJ2-1|-
TGTGCCAGCAGTTACGGGCACGGAGGTACGGATGAGCAGTTCTTC
CASSYGHGGTDEQFF
>TRBV25-1|few|TRBJ2-3|-
TGTGCCAGCAGTGAAAGGACATCATCTCGTGGAGATACGCAGTATTTT
CASSERTSSRGDTQYF
>TRBV28|few|TRBJ1-5|-
TGTGCCAGCAGTTTCCGCCCGAGTACGGGCAATCAGCCCCAGCATTTT
CASSFRPSTGNQPQHF
>TRBV5-1|-|TRBJ2-7|-
TGCGCCAGCAGCGCGACGGACAACTCCTACGAGCAGTACTTC
CASSATDNSYEQYF
>TRBV3-1|-|TRBJ1-5|-
TGTGCCAGCAGCCATTTTGCGGCAGGCAATCAGCCCCAGCATTTT
CASSHFAAGNQPQHF
>TRBV6-1|-|TRBJ2-1|TRBD1
TGTGCCAGCAACCCCAGGACAGGTTTCTACAATGAGCAGTTCTTC
CASNPRTGFYNEQFF
>TRBV6-5|-|TRBJ2-7|-
TGTGCCAGCAGTTACTCGATGGGAAGCTACGAGCAGTACTTC
CASSYSMGSYEQYF
>TRBV15|-|TRBJ1-6|-
TGTGCCACCAGCAGAGATCGCGGCAGTAATTCACCCCTCCACTTT
CATSRDRGSNSPLHF
>TRBV28|many|TRBJ2-5|TRBD1
TGTGCCAGCAGTCCCGGGACAGGGGCGGTAGGAGAGACCCAGTACTTC
CASSPGTGAVGETQYF
>TRBV7-9|-|TRBJ2-5|TRBD2
TGTGCCAGCAGCTTAACGGTAGCGGGAGAGACCCAGTACTTC
CASSLTVAGETQYF
>TRBV5-1|-|TRBJ2-1|-
TGCGCCAGCAGCTTAGGAGCGATATCCTCCTACAATGAGCAGTTCTTC
CASSLGAISSYNEQFF
>TRBV29-1|few|TRBJ2-1|-
TGCAGCGTTGTGCTAGCGCTCGATCTTGGCAATGAGCAGTTCTTC
CSVVLALDLGNEQFF
>TRBV20-1|-|TRBJ2-3|TRBD2
TGCAGTGCTAGCGCCGGGAGGGTGGGGGATACGCAGTATTTT
CSASAGRVGDTQYF
>TRBV7-3|few|TRBJ2-1|TRBD1
TGTGCCAGCAGCTTAGAGACAGGGGCCTACAATGAGCAGTTCTTC
CASSLETGAYNEQFF
>TRBV10-1|-|TRBJ2-5|-
TGCGCCAGCAGTGAGTCGCGACGGCCGATGGAGACCCAGTACTTC
CASSESRRPMETQYF
>TRBV5-1|-|TRBJ2-1|-
TGCGCCAGCAGCTTGGCACCGGAGGATGAGCAGTTCTTC
CASSLAPEDEQFF
>TRBV10-3|-|TRBJ2-1|-
TGTGCCATCAGTGATGGCGGGGGCCCGAGCTCCTACAATGAGCAGTTCTTC
CAISDGGGPSSYNEQFF
>TRBV5-1|-|TRBJ1-2|TRBD1
TGCGCCAGCAGCTGGGACAGGCAAAGCTACACCTTC
CASSWDRQSYTF
>TRBV6-2/TRBV6-3|-|TRBJ1-1|-
TGTGCCAGCAGTTCGAAGCCAGAAGCTTTCTTT
CASSSKPEAFF
>TRBV5-1|-|TRBJ2-2|TRBD2
TGCGCCAGTACTAGCGCCACCGGGGAGCTGTTTTTT
CASTSATGELFF
>TRBV15|-|TRBJ2-7|-
TGTGCCACCAGCAGAGATCTAGGCAGGGGGGGCTACGAGCAGTACTTC
CATSRDLGRGGYEQYF
>TRBV29-1|many|TRBJ2-5|TRBD2
TGCAGCGTCCGGGGCGGGGGAGGAGAGACCCAGTACTTC
CSVRGGGGETQYF
>TRBV5-1|many|TRBJ2-7|-
TGCGCCAGCAGCATAACAGGTTCTCCCTACGAGCAGTACTTC
CASSITGSPYEQYF
>TRBV2|few|TRBJ1-4|-
TGTGCCAGCAGCGCCAACAGACCAAGCGGATCAACTAATGAAAAACTGTTTTTT
CASSANRPSGSTNEKLFF
>TRBV12-3/TRBV12-4|once|TRBJ2-4|TRBD2
TGTGCCAGCAGTTTACCGGGGGAGGGAAACATTCAGTACTTC
CASSLPGEGNIQYF